These 11 T cell receptor beta chains share one sample of origin, sequenced in a study of OX40 agonist ivuxolimab in advanced cancers. The assay was immunoSEQ multiplex PCR, and TCRdb's table has in-frame clones only and misses some. The sample gives fewer than 65,000 clones, about 88% of which show up once; over 6% is in the top ten. Sequences were derived from CD4+ or CD8+ T cells sorted from blood, sampled in a trial of the OX40 agonist ivuxolimab. Receptor source: an adult with an advanced solid tumor such as melanoma, head and neck, liver or kidney cancer.

This chain uses TRBV9 with TRBJ2-1; 11 nucleotides align to TRBD2. The J segment lost 4 bases and the V segment lost 2 bases, leaving 2 bases of the junction unmatched. The CDR3 is made up of 15 amino acids. CDR1 is SGDLS, CDR2 YYNGEE, per germline. CDR3 sequence reads: CASSVRLAGYNEQFF. In nucleotides, the CDR3 is TGTGCCAGCAGCGTCCGACTAGCGGGGTACAATGAGCAGTTCTTC.

The rearrangement joins TRBV6-6 to TRBJ1-5; 9 nucleotides match TRBD1. CDR1 MNHNY and CDR2 SVGAGI come from the germline V gene (reference sequence). Trimming took 5 bases from V and 3 from J; bases not matched to a gene: 5. The CDR3 loop spans 15 amino acids. The CDR3: CASSPGTGNNQPQHF. The DNA for the CDR3 is TGTGCCAGCAGTCCCGGGACAGGGAACAATCAGCCCCAGCATTTT.

With respect to this clone: Likely a read error: the CDR3 ends without its conserved phenylalanine or tryptophan. V usage is TRBV10-2 and J usage is TRBJ1-2; TRBD1 aligns across 9 bases. Germline CDR1 and CDR2: WSHSY and SAAADI. The CDR3 contains 12 residues. V shed 4 bases and J 8 bases; nucleotides not matched to a gene: 2. CDR3 coding DNA: TGCGCCAGCAGTGGACAGGGGGACGGCTACACCCTC. Its protein product is CASSGQGDGYTL.

The chain joins TRBV10-1 to TRBJ2-3; TRBD2 aligns across 8 bases. The CDR3 totals 13 residues. CDR1 WNHNN and CDR2 SYGVQD come from the germline V gene (reference sequence). With 0 bases clipped from V and 10 bases from J, the junction kept 3 bases outside the gene matches. The DNA for the CDR3 is TGCGCCAGCAGTGAGTCGAGCGGGAGTGCGCAGTATTTT. The encoded protein is CASSESSGSAQYF.

The chain joins TRBV30 to TRBJ1-5; TRBD1 matches 8 bases. With V trimmed by 0 bases and J by 6 bases, 7 bases remained unmatched. Germline V gene sequence: CDR1 GTSNPN, CDR2 SVGIG (reference sequence). This CDR3 has 15 amino acids. The CDR3 here is CAWSVQGVTSQPQHF. CDR3 sequence (DNA): TGTGCCTGGAGTGTACAGGGGGTAACTTCTCAGCCCCAGCATTTT. The full variable domain, in which reference TRBV30 and TRBJ1-5 provide the parts outside the CDR3, is SQTIHQWPATLVQPVGSPLSLECTVEGTSNPNLYWYRQAAGRGLQLLFYSVGIGQISSEVPQNLSASRPQDRQFILSSKKLLLSDSGFYLCAWSVQGVTSQPQHFGDGTRLSIL.

The chain couples TRBV30 to TRBJ1-6; D gene unclear. Germline CDR1 is GTSNPN and CDR2 is SVGIG (reference sequence). The CDR3 spans 13 residues. V lost 4 bases, J lost 6 bases, and 10 bases lay in between. CDR3 in amino acids: CAWKYGFNSPLHF. The CDR3 nucleotides are TGTGCCTGGAAATACGGGTTTAATTCACCCCTCCACTTT.

This clone appeared a single time. This chain joins TRBV19 and TRBJ2-2; possibly TRBD2 for D (5 bases). This CDR3 comprises 14 residues. V was pared by 8 bases and J by 7 bases, with 17 bases between. Germline V CDR1 and CDR2: LNHDA, SQIVND (reference sequence). Here the CDR3 DNA reads TGTGCCAGTTCCGTAAACCGGGGAAGCGGGGAGCTGTTTTTT. This encodes CASSVNRGSGELFF.

The genes are TRBV7-2 and TRBJ1-2, with 8 bases fitting TRBD1. The CDR3 spans 16 residues. J was trimmed by 2 bases and V by 4 bases; bases with no gene match: 9. CDR1 and CDR2 (germline): SGHTA, FQGNSA. The CDR3 sequence is CASSSDSGTGNYGYTF. The CDR3 DNA reads as TGTGCCAGCAGCTCCGACTCCGGGACAGGCAACTATGGCTACACCTTC.

The V call is TRBV5-1, the J call TRBJ2-2; D gene ambiguous. The CDR3 has 12 residues. Germline lookup yields CDR1 SGHRS and CDR2 YFSETQ. V was pared by 4 bases and J by 2 bases, with 3 bases between. The CDR3 coding sequence is TGCGCCAGCAGCACAAACACCGGGGAGCTGTTTTTT. Translated, it gives CASSTNTGELFF.

V and J are TRBV15 and TRBJ1-5; D is ambiguous. Trimming shortened V by 2 bases and J by 4 bases, and 3 bases separated the two germline ends. CDR1 is LNHNV and CDR2 is YYDKDF in the germline V gene (reference sequence). The CDR3 covers 12 residues. The CDR3 here is CATSRPNQPQHF. For the CDR3, the DNA is TGTGCCACCAGCAGACCTAATCAGCCCCAGCATTTT.

This clone has only one observation. The rearrangement joins TRBV19 to TRBJ2-5, with 7 bases fitting TRBD2. Unmatched junction bases numbered 4, after V lost 0 bases and J lost 3 bases. The CDR3 consists of 15 residues. CDR1 and CDR2 (germline): LNHDA, SQIVND (reference sequence). CDR3 loop: CASSIDWAGEETQYF. The CDR3 DNA follows: TGTGCCAGTAGTATAGATTGGGCGGGAGAAGAGACCCAGTACTTC.